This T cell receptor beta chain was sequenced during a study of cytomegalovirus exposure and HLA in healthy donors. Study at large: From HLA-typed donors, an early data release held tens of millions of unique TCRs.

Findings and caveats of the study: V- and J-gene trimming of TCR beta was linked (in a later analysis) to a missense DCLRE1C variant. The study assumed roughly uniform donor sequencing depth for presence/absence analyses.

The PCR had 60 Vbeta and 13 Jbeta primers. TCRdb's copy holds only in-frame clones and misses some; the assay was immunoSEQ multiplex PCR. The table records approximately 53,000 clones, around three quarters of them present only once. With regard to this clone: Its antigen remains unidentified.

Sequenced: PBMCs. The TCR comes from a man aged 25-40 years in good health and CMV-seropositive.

The CDR3 loop is CASSLAGIYNEKLFF. CDR3 DNA sequence: TGCGCCAGCAGCTTGGCCGGGATTTATAATGAAAAACTGTTTTTT. The chain couples TRBV5-1 to TRBJ1-4; D call uncertain. This CDR3 is built from 15 residues. V dropped 0 bases and J dropped 4 bases, with 10 bases sitting between them. Per germline, CDR1 SGHRS and CDR2 YFSETQ.